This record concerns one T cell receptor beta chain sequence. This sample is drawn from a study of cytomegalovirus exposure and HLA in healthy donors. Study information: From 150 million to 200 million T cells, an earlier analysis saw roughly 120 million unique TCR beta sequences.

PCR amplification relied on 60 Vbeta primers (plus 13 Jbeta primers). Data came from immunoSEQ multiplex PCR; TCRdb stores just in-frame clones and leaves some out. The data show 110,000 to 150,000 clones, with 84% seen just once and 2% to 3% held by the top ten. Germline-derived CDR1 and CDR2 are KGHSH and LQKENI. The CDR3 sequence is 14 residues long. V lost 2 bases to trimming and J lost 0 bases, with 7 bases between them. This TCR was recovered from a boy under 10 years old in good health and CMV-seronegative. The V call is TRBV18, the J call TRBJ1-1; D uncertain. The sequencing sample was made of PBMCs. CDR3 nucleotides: TGTGCCAGCTCACCAGGGCAGCTGAACACTGAAGCTTTCTTT. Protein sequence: CASSPGQLNTEAFF.